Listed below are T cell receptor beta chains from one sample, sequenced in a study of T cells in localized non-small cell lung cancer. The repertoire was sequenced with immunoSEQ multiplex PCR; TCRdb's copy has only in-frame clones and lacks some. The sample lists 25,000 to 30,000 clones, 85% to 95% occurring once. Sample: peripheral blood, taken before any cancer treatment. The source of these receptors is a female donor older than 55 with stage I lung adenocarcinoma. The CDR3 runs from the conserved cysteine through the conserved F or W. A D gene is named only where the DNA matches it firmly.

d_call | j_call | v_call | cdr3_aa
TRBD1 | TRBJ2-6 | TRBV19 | CASSYTGGSGANVLTF
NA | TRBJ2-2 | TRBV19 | CASSRRARNTGELFF
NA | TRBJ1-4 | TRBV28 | CASLDRLNEKLFF
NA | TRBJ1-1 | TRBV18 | CASSPRQVLGTEAFF
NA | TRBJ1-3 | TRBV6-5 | CASSYSPASGNTIYF
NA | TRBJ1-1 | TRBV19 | CASTSTWQDRTEAFF
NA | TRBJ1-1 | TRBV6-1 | CASSGNLWEGRRDTEAFF
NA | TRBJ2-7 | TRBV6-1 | CASRDSQNRYEQYF
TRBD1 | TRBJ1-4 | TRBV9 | CASSVADRDEKLFF
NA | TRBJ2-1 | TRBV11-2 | CASRSGLGGQFF
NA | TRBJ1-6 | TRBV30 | CAWSGFLGTSHVDSPPHF
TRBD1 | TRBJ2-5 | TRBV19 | CASSITGTEETQYF